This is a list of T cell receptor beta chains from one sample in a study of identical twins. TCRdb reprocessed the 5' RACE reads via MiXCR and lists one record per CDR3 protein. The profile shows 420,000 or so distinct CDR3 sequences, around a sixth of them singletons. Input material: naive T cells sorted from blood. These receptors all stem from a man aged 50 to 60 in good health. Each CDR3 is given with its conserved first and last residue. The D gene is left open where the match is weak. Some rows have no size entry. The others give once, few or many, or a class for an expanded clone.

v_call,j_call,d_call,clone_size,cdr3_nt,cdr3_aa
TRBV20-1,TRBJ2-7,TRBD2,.,TGCAGTGCCGGGACTAGCGGGGTCGAGCAGTACTTC,CSAGTSGVEQYF
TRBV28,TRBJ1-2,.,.,TGTGCCAGCAGTCCCGGCTACACCTTC,CASSPGYTF
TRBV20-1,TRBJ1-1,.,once,TGCAGTGCTAGAGCGCGAGGGGTCGACACTGAAGCTTTCTTT,CSARARGVDTEAFF
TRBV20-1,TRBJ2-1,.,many,TGCAGTGCCCCGTTCAGGCGGAACAATGAGCAGTTCTTC,CSAPFRRNNEQFF
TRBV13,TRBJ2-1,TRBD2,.,TGTGCCAGCAGCTTAGGAGTAGCGGGGGCCAGGGATGAGCAGTTCTTC,CASSLGVAGARDEQFF
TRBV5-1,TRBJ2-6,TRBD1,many,TGCGCCAGCAGCCAGGGGGCTGGGGCCAACGTCCTGACTTTC,CASSQGAGANVLTF
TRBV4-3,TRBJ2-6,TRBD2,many,TGCGCCAGCAGCCAAGATATACGGCGGGGGGGGGCCAACGTCCTGACTTTC,CASSQDIRRGGANVLTF
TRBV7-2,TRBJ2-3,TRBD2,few,TGTGCCAGCAGTTACAGCGGGAGGAACACAGATACGCAGTATTTT,CASSYSGRNTDTQYF
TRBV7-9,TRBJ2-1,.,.,TGTGCCAGCAGCCCGAGTGGGCGGTTCAATGAGCAGTTCTTC,CASSPSGRFNEQFF
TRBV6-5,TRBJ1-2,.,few,TGTGCCAGCAGTTACCAGGGGACATCGCTAGGCTACACCTTC,CASSYQGTSLGYTF
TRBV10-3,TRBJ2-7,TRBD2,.,TGTGCCATCAGTGAGCTGACTAGCGGGAGTCGGTACTTC,CAISELTSGSRYF
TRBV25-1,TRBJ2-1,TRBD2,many,TGTGCCAGCGGACTAGCGGGAGTCCACAATGAGCAGTTCTTC,CASGLAGVHNEQFF
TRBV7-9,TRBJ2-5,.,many,TGTGCCAGCAGTTACCCCCTTGGACTGGTCTCGAGGGCCCAGTACTTC,CASSYPLGLVSRAQYF
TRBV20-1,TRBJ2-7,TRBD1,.,TGCAGTGCTAGAGATCTTCTTCAGGGGGCCTACGAGCAGTACTTC,CSARDLLQGAYEQYF
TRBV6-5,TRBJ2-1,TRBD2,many,TGTGCCAGCAGTTACTCAGCCGGGAGGGTACACTACAATGAGCAGTTCTTC,CASSYSAGRVHYNEQFF
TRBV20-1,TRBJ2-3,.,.,TGCAGTGCCCCAGTTAGCGGATTGAGGGATACGCAGTATTTT,CSAPVSGLRDTQYF